These 10 T cell receptor beta chains were all obtained from the same sample, sequenced in a study of cytomegalovirus exposure and HLA in healthy donors. Profiling relied on immunoSEQ multiplex PCR, and the TCRdb table lists in-frame clones only, not all of them. This sample has about 150,000 clones, with about 95% found just once. Sequencing used PBMCs. The source of these receptors is a man between 18 and 29 years old in good health and CMV-seropositive.

The chain combines TRBV7-9 with TRBJ2-5; TRBD2 might be the D (7 bases). The CDR3 contains 17 residues. Germline loops: CDR1 SEHNR, CDR2 FQNEAQ (reference sequence). V shed 1 base and J shed 5 bases, with 20 bases lying between them. CDR3 in DNA: TGTGCCAGCAGCTTAGAGCGAGGGGGAGGGCCTGACGAGACCCAGTACTTC. Its protein is CASSLERGGGPDETQYF. Based on the CDR3 plus reference TRBV7-9 and TRBJ2-5, the full variable domain is DTGVSQNPRHKITKRGQNVTFRCDPISEHNRLYWYRQTLGQGPEFLTYFQNEAQLEKSRLLSDRFSAERPKGSFSTLEIQRTEQGDSAMYLCASSLERGGGPDETQYFGPGTRLLVL.

The chain links TRBV5-1 to TRBJ2-7; TRBD2 aligns across 8 bases. The junction had 12 bases not matched to a gene; V was cut back by 5 bases and J by 2 bases. This CDR3 is 16 amino acids long. Looked up from germline, CDR1 is SGHRS and CDR2 is YFSETQ. DNA for the CDR3: TGCGCCAGCAGTTATAGCGGGATTGGGGAGGCCTACGAGCAGTACTTC. Its protein is CASSYSGIGEAYEQYF.

The gene calls are TRBV9 and TRBJ2-7; 8 bases fit TRBD1. The CDR3 runs 13 residues. From germline, CDR1 is SGDLS and CDR2 YYNGEE. V lost 3 bases, J lost 3 bases, and 2 bases stayed unmatched. The CDR3 nucleotides are TGTGCCAGCAGCGCCGGGACAGGCTACGAGCAGTACTTC. It encodes CASSAGTGYEQYF.

The CDR3, as DNA: TGTGCCAGCAGTTCGCTGGTGGCAAGCGCGGGGTCTGGGGCCAACGTCCTGACTTTC. Amino acids: CASSSLVASAGSGANVLTF. V and J are TRBV28 and TRBJ2-6; possible D gene TRBD2, 6 bases. The germline V gene has CDR1 MDHEN and CDR2 SYDVKM. The CDR3 loop spans 19 amino acids. The V end lost 4 bases, the J end lost 1 base, and 20 bases lay between the germline ends.

The chain has TRBV5-6 and TRBJ2-3; TRBD2 matches at 9 bases. V trimming: 1 base; J trimming: 2 bases; junction bases outside the gene matches: 5. Per germline, CDR1 SGHDT and CDR2 YYEEEE. The CDR3 is 16 residues long. CDR3 in DNA: TGTGCCAGCAGCTTGCGTTCGGGACTAGCCACAGATACGCAGTATTTT. Its translation is CASSLRSGLATDTQYF.

This clone was counted a single time. The V gene is TRBV6-1, the J gene TRBJ1-3, with 7 bases matching TRBD1. V dropped 4 bases and J dropped 3; count of bases not matched to a gene: 3. This CDR3 comprises 14 residues. Germline CDR1 and CDR2: MNHNS and SASEGT. The CDR3 sequence: CASSVDRVGNTIYF. The CDR3 DNA reads TGTGCCAGCAGTGTTGACAGGGTTGGAAACACCATATATTTT.

The chain links TRBV5-4 to TRBJ2-1; TRBD1 matches 8 bases. Trimming at V came to 1 base and at J to 10 bases, leaving 13 bases not matched to a gene. The CDR3 spans 16 residues. The germline CDR1 and CDR2 sequences are SGHNT and YYREEE (reference sequence). The CDR3 region has the DNA TGTGCCAGCAGCTTGAAGCAACAGGGGGTAGCTGGGGAGCAGTTCTTC. It translates to CASSLKQQGVAGEQFF.

The chain carries TRBV29-1 and TRBJ2-1, with D tentatively TRBD2 (5 bases). With 3 bases removed from V and 3 bases from J, the gap between germline ends came to 12 bases. In germline, CDR1 is SQVTM, CDR2 ANQGSEA. This CDR3 has 14 amino acids. As DNA, the CDR3 is TGCAGCGTTGATTCTAGCCGAGACTACAATGAGCAGTTCTTC. Translated: CSVDSSRDYNEQFF.

The chain links TRBV10-3 to TRBJ2-2, with D maybe TRBD1 (7 bases). The germline V gene has CDR1 ENHRY and CDR2 SYGVKD. The CDR3 spans 17 residues. V was pared by 4 bases and J by 5 bases, with 20 bases between. The CDR3, as DNA: TGTGCCATCAGTGTGAATCCCGCGGGACAGATTACCGGGGAGCTGTTTTTT. This sequence encodes CAISVNPAGQITGELFF.

This clone showed up just once. This chain links TRBV5-1 with TRBJ2-3; D possibly corresponds to TRBD1 (5 bases). The V end lost 1 base, the J end lost 5 bases, and 11 bases lay between the germline ends. This CDR3 contains 14 residues. Germline CDR1 is SGHRS and CDR2 is YFSETQ. CDR3 sequence reads: CASSLTRRVDTQYF. Here the CDR3 DNA reads TGCGCCAGCAGCTTGACCCGCAGGGTAGATACGCAGTATTTT.